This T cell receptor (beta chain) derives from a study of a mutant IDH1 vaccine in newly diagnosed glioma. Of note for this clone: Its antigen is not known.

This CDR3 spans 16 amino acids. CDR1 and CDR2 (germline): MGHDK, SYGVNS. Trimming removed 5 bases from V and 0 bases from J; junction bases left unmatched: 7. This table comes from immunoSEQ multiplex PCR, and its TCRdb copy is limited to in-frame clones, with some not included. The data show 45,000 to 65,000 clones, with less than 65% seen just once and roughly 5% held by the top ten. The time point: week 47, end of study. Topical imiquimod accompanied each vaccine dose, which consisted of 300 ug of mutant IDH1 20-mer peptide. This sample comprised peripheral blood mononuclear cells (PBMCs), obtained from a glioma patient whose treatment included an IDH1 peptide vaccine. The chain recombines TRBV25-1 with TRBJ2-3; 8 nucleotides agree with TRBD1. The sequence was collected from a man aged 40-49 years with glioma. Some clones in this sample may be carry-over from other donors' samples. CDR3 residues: CASSPSGGRSTDTQYF. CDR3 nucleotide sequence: TGTGCCAGCAGTCCCTCAGGGGGCCGTAGCACAGATACGCAGTATTTT.